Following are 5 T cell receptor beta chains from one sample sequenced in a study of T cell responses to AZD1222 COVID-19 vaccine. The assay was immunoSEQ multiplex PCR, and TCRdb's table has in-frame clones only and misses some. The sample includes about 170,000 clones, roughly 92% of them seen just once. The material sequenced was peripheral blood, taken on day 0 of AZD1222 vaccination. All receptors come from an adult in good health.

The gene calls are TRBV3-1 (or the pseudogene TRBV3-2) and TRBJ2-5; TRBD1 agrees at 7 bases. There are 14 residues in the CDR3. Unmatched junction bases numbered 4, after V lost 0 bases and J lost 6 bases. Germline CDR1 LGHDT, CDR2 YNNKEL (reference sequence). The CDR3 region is CASSQDSGGKTQYF. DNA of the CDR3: TGTGCCAGCAGCCAAGATTCAGGGGGTAAGACCCAGTACTTC.

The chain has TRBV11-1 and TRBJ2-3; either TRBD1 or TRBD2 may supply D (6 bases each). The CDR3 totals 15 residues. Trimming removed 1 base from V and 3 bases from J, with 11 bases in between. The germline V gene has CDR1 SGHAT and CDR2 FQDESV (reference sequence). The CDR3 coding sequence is TGTGCCAGCAGCTTAGGACGGAGGGGGACAGATACGCAGTATTTT. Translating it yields CASSLGRRGTDTQYF.

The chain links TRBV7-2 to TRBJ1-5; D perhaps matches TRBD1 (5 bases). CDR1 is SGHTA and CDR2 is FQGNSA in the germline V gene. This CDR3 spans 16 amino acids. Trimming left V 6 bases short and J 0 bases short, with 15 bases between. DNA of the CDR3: TGTGCCAGCAGGGACGACAGCTTTTATAGCAATCAGCCCCAGCATTTT. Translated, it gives CASRDDSFYSNQPQHF. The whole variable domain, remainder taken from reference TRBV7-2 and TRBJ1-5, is GAGVSQSPSNKVTEKGKDVELRCDPISGHTALYWYRQSLGQGLEFLIYFQGNSAPDKSGLPSDRFSAERTGGSVSTLTIQRTQQEDSAVYLCASRDDSFYSNQPQHFGDGTRLSIL.

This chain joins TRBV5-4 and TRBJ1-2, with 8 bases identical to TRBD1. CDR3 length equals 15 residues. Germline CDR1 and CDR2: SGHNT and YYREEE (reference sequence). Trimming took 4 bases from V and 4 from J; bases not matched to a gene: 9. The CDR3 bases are TGTGCCAGCAGCCCAAGACAGGGGTCGGCCTATGGCTACACCTTC. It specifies CASSPRQGSAYGYTF.

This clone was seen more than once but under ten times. The CDR3 spells CASSWRADRTRGANVLTF. For the CDR3, the DNA is TGTGCCAGCAGCTGGAGAGCGGACCGGACCCGCGGAGCCAACGTCCTGACTTTC. The rearrangement uses TRBV7-9 and TRBJ2-6; D is possibly TRBD2 (5 bases). V dropped 4 bases and J dropped 7 bases, with 23 bases sitting between them. Germline V CDR1 and CDR2: SEHNR, FQNEAQ (reference sequence). CDR3 length: 18 residues.